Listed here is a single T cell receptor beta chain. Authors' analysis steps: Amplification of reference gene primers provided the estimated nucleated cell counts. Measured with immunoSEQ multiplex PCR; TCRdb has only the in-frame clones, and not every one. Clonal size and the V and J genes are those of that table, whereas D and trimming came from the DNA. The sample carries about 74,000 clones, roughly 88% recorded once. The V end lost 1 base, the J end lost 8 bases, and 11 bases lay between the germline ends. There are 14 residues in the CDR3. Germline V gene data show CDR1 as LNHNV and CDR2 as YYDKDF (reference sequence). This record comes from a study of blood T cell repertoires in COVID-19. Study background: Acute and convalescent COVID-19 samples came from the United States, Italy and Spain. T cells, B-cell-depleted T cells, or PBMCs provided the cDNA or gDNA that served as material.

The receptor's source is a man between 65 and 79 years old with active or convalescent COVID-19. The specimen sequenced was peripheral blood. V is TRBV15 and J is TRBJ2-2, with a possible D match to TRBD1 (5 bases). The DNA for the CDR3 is TGTGCCACCAGCAGAGGGGGCGTATCTGGGGAGCTGTTTTTT. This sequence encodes CATSRGGVSGELFF.